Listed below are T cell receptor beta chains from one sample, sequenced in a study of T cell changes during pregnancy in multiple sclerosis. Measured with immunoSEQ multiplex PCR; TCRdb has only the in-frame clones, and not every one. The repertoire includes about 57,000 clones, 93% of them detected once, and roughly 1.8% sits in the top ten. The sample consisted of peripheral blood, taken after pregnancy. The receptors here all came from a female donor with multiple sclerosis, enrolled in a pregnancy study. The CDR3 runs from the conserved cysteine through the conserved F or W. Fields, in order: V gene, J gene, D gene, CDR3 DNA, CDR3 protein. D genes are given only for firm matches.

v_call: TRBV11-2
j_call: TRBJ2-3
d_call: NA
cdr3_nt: TGTGCCAGCAGCCCGTCGGGACTCTCGACCGAGAGAGATACGCAGTATTTT
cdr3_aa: CASSPSGLSTERDTQYF

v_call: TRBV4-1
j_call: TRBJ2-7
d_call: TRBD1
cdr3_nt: TGCGCCAGCAGCGACCGGGACAGGGGGAAATACGAGCAGTACTTC
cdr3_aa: CASSDRDRGKYEQYF

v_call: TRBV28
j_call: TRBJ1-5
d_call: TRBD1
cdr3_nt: TGTGCCAGCAGTTTAAGACAGGGAAATCAGCCCCAGCATTTT
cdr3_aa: CASSLRQGNQPQHF

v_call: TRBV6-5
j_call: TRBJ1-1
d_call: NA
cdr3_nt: TGTGCCAGCACCTGGCGGGGCAACACTGAAGCTTTCTTT
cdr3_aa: CASTWRGNTEAFF

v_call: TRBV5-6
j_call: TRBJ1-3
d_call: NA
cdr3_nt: TGTGCCAGCAGCTTTGCCCGATGGGGGGTCGGAGCTGGAAACACCATATATTTT
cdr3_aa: CASSFARWGVGAGNTIYF

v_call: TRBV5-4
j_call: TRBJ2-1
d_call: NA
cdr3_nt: TGTGCCAGCACCACTCCCACGGGAGCACGGTATGAGCAGTTCTTC
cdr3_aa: CASTTPTGARYEQFF

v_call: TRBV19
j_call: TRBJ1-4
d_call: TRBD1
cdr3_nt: TGTGCCAGTAGTATCGGGACAGCAAATGAAAAACTGTTTTTT
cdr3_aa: CASSIGTANEKLFF

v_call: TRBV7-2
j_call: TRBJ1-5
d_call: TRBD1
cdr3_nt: TGTGCCAGCAGCAGGGACAGGGGGAGCAATCAGCCCCAGCATTTT
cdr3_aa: CASSRDRGSNQPQHF

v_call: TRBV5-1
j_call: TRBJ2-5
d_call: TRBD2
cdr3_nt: TGCGCCAGCAGCTTGGGTAGCGGGGTCGACTACCAAGAGACCCAGTACTTC
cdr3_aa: CASSLGSGVDYQETQYF

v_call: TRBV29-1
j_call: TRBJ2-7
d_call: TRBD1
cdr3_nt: TGCAGCGTTCAACAGGGGTACGAGCAGTACTTC
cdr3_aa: CSVQQGYEQYF

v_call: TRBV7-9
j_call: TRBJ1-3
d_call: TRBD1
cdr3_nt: TGTGCCAGCAGCTCATTACAGGGGAAGTCTGGCGGAAACACCATATATTTT
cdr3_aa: CASSSLQGKSGGNTIYF